Listed below are T cell receptor beta chains from one sample, sequenced in a study of beta chain features in type 1 diabetes. Assay: immunoSEQ multiplex PCR; the TCRdb copy retains only in-frame clones and omits some. This sample yields under 950,000 clones, of which about a sixth are seen a single time; 0.023% belongs to the top ten. The sequencing sample was made of naive CD4+ T cells from blood. These receptors all come from a woman younger than 30 in good health. Each CDR3 is given with its conserved first and last residue. D genes are given only for firm matches. Expanded clones are given a class, and other clones once, few, many or no size at all.

TRBJ2-4 | . | TRBV5-1 | . | CASSGQSNIQYF | TGCGCCAGCAGCGGCCAGTCAAACATTCAGTACTTC
TRBJ1-2 | few | TRBV15 | TRBD1 | CATSRVPGRGYGYTF | TGTGCCACCAGCAGAGTCCCGGGCAGGGGGTATGGCTACACCTTC
TRBJ1-1 | few | TRBV7-9 | . | CASSPEGRTEAFF | TGTGCCAGCAGTCCGGAGGGGAGAACTGAAGCTTTCTTT
TRBJ2-7 | . | TRBV2 | . | CASSETGDHEQYF | TGTGCCAGCAGTGAAACGGGGGACCACGAGCAGTACTTC
TRBJ1-4 | . | TRBV5-1 | . | CASSLGGSNEKLFF | TGCGCCAGCAGCTTGGGGGGCTCTAATGAAAAACTGTTTTTT
TRBJ2-1 | few | TRBV7-3 | . | CASSLAGTVHNEQFF | TGTGCCAGCAGCTTAGCCGGGACTGTACACAATGAGCAGTTCTTC
TRBJ2-7 | few | TRBV9 | . | CASRRDTSSYEQYF | TGTGCCAGCAGACGGGACACCTCTTCCTACGAGCAGTACTTC
TRBJ2-2 | few | TRBV19 | TRBD1 | CASSKQGPNTGELFF | TGTGCCAGTAGTAAACAGGGGCCGAACACCGGGGAGCTGTTTTTT
TRBJ1-2 | . | TRBV7-9 | TRBD1 | CASSRQGSGYGYTF | TGTGCCAGCAGCAGACAGGGATCAGGGTATGGCTACACCTTC
TRBJ2-1 | . | TRBV11-2 | . | CASSLSSEQFF | TGTGCCAGCAGCCTTAGCAGTGAGCAGTTCTTC
TRBJ1-1 | . | TRBV14 | TRBD1 | CASSTGGTEAFF | TGTGCCAGCAGTACAGGGGGCACTGAAGCTTTCTTT
TRBJ1-5 | . | TRBV19 | TRBD1 | CASSTRQGTVSNQPQHF | TGTGCCAGTAGTACCCGACAGGGGACAGTTAGCAATCAGCCCCAGCATTTT
TRBJ1-5 | . | TRBV5-4 | . | CASSFRPGPISTNRQPQHF | TGTGCCAGCAGCTTCCGCCCGGGCCCAATTTCGACGAACCGTCAGCCCCAGCATTTT
TRBJ2-1 | . | TRBV19 | TRBD2 | CASSAGGGRFDNEQFF | TGTGCCAGTTCCGCCGGTGGCGGGAGGTTTGACAATGAGCAGTTCTTC
TRBJ2-5 | few | TRBV11-2 | TRBD1 | CASSQQGADGTQYF | TGTGCCAGCAGCCAACAGGGGGCGGACGGGACCCAGTACTTC
TRBJ2-7 | . | TRBV6-6 | . | CASSSTRTTNEQYF | TGTGCCAGCAGTTCCACTCGGACGACAAACGAGCAGTACTTC
TRBJ1-3 | few | TRBV19 | . | CASSPDRLSGNTIYF | TGTGCCAGTAGTCCAGACCGACTCTCTGGAAACACCATATATTTT
TRBJ2-2 | . | TRBV5-4 | . | CASSSQNRDGTGELFF | TGTGCCAGCAGCTCGCAAAACAGGGATGGCACCGGGGAGCTGTTTTTT
TRBJ2-4 | . | TRBV4-1 | TRBD2 | CASSRSGLAGGSSKNIQYF | TGCGCCAGCAGCCGAAGCGGACTAGCGGGAGGCAGTTCCAAAAACATTCAGTACTTC
TRBJ2-5 | few | TRBV7-2 | TRBD2 | CASSLVPGGRAETQYF | TGTGCCAGCAGCTTAGTCCCCGGCGGGAGAGCAGAGACCCAGTACTTC
TRBJ2-1 | few | TRBV5-1 | . | CASTESGASSEQFF | TGCGCCAGCACGGAGTCGGGAGCTAGTAGTGAGCAGTTCTTC
TRBJ2-1 | few | TRBV4-3 | . | CASSHGGGPHYNEQFF | TGCGCCAGCAGTCACGGTGGCGGGCCTCACTACAATGAGCAGTTCTTC
TRBJ2-7 | . | TRBV7-9 | TRBD1 | CATENQGAAYEQYF | TGTGCCACCGAAAACCAGGGGGCGGCCTACGAGCAGTACTTC
TRBJ2-7 | . | TRBV7-3 | . | CASSPGTWDEQYF | TGTGCCAGCAGTCCCGGGACTTGGGACGAGCAGTACTTC
TRBJ2-3 | many | TRBV4-3 | . | CASSRILVETDTQYF | TGCGCCAGCAGCCGCATACTAGTGGAGACAGATACGCAGTATTTT
TRBJ1-5 | . | TRBV5-1 | . | CASSLEGRDQPQHF | TGCGCCAGCAGCTTGGAGGGGAGGGATCAGCCCCAGCATTTT
TRBJ1-5 | . | TRBV6-1 | . | CASSDGRVVQPQHF | TGTGCCAGCAGTGACGGCAGGGTGGTTCAGCCCCAGCATTTT
TRBJ2-5 | . | TRBV18 | . | CASSPYRKETQYF | TGTGCCAGCTCACCTTACAGAAAAGAGACCCAGTACTTC
TRBJ2-3 | . | TRBV18 | TRBD2 | CASSPARGGSPDTQYF | TGTGCCAGCTCACCCGCAAGGGGCGGGAGCCCAGATACGCAGTATTTT
TRBJ2-3 | . | TRBV7-2 | . | CASGSWGRTDTQYF | TGTGCCAGCGGATCTTGGGGCCGCACAGATACGCAGTATTTT
TRBJ2-2 | . | TRBV10-3 | TRBD1 | CAISDRGQGTGELFF | TGTGCCATCAGTGACAGGGGGCAAGGGACCGGGGAGCTGTTTTTT
TRBJ1-5 | few | TRBV4-3 | TRBD1 | CASSPQGESSNQPQHF | TGCGCCAGCAGCCCACAGGGGGAGTCGAGCAATCAGCCCCAGCATTTT
TRBJ2-5 | . | TRBV28 | . | CASSLRTEETQYF | TGTGCCAGCAGTTTAAGGACAGAAGAGACCCAGTACTTC
TRBJ2-1 | few | TRBV7-2 | . | CASSLYRGAEQFF | TGTGCCAGCAGCTTATATCGGGGGGCTGAGCAGTTCTTC
TRBJ2-6 | . | TRBV5-4 | . | CASSLGDRGANVLTF | TGTGCCAGCAGCTTGGGTGACCGGGGGGCCAACGTCCTGACTTTC
TRBJ2-2 | few | TRBV7-2 | . | CASTQLAVNTGELFF | TGTGCCAGCACCCAACTGGCGGTGAACACCGGGGAGCTGTTTTTT
TRBJ2-3 | . | TRBV25-1 | . | CASSEWRTGTDTQYF | TGTGCCAGCAGTGAATGGAGGACAGGCACAGATACGCAGTATTTT
TRBJ1-5 | . | TRBV19 | TRBD1 | CASSIGTGDQPQHF | TGTGCCAGTAGCATAGGGACAGGGGACCAGCCCCAGCATTTT
TRBJ2-3 | . | TRBV19 | TRBD1 | CASGLPNPGQGSDTQYF | TGTGCCAGTGGTCTACCAAATCCGGGACAGGGATCAGATACGCAGTATTTT
TRBJ2-1 | few | TRBV5-1 | . | CASSPGPNNEQFF | TGCGCCAGCAGCCCGGGGCCTAACAATGAGCAGTTCTTC
TRBJ2-5 | few | TRBV28 | TRBD2 | CASRPGLAGHKTQYF | TGTGCCAGCAGACCCGGTCTAGCGGGTCATAAGACCCAGTACTTC
TRBJ2-2 | few | TRBV28 | . | CASSLTGGELFF | TGTGCCAGCAGTCTCACTGGCGGGGAGCTGTTTTTT
TRBJ1-5 | . | TRBV28 | . | CASSLSRQGNQPQHF | TGTGCCAGCAGTTTGTCGAGACAGGGCAATCAGCCCCAGCATTTT
TRBJ2-6 | . | TRBV18 | . | CASSPSGSGANVLTF | TGTGCCAGCTCACCCTCAGGGTCTGGGGCCAACGTCCTGACTTTC
TRBJ2-5 | few | TRBV7-9 | . | CASRSQETQYF | TGTGCCAGCAGATCACAAGAGACCCAGTACTTC
TRBJ2-3 | few | TRBV5-5 | TRBD2 | CASSPGGSTDTQYF | TGTGCCAGCAGCCCCGGGGGGAGCACAGATACGCAGTATTTT
TRBJ2-1 | few | TRBV7-3 | . | CASSSTGTSYNEQFF | TGTGCCAGCAGCTCTACGGGAACCTCCTACAATGAGCAGTTCTTC
TRBJ2-3 | . | TRBV7-2 | . | CASSQRTDTQYF | TGTGCCAGCAGCCAACGCACAGATACGCAGTATTTT
TRBJ1-4 | few | TRBV2 | TRBD1 | CASSENPGGWEKLFF | TGTGCCAGCAGTGAAAATCCAGGGGGCTGGGAAAAACTGTTTTTT
TRBJ1-3 | few | TRBV4-2 | TRBD1 | CASSQGQRYSGNTIYF | TGTGCCAGCAGCCAGGGACAGAGATACTCTGGAAACACCATATATTTT
TRBJ2-6 | . | TRBV6-5 | . | CASSTRGSGANVLTF | TGTGCCAGCAGTACCAGGGGCTCTGGGGCCAACGTCCTGACTTTC